This T cell receptor beta chain was recorded in a study of memory CD4+ T cells and cytomegalovirus serostatus. Study-wide context: This sample comes from healthy Belgian adults, 9 CMV seropositive, about 23 seronegative. Study-wide findings and caveats: Each of approximately 73 CMV-associated TCRbeta sequences occurred in one to five individuals. Median bootstrapped AUC for CMV status was around 0.96 originally, around 0.91 US-trained.

Single viable CD3+CD4+CD8-CD45RO+ cells were sorted as the memory CD4+ T cells. As to this clone: Its antigen is not known.

Under the authors' procedure: After removing out-of-frame reads, 2.3 million or so distinct TCRbeta sequences remained. TCRdb's copy holds only in-frame clones and misses some; the assay was immunoSEQ multiplex PCR. V, J and clone size are those of that table, while D and trimming were read from the DNA. Here the sample spans 85,000 to 100,000 clones, under 90% being singletons. The CDR3 runs to 15 residues. The V end lost 0 bases, the J end lost 8 bases, and 13 bases lay between the germline ends. Germline V gives CDR1 MNHEY, CDR2 SMNVEV (reference sequence). This TCR came from an adult in good health and CMV-seropositive. Sample: memory CD4+ T cells from blood. J is TRBJ1-4 and V is TRBV27, with D unclear. This chain's CDR3 is CASSLSAVLREKLFF. The DNA for the CDR3 is TGTGCCAGCAGTTTATCCGCAGTCCTTCGCGAAAAACTGTTTTTT.